The 27 T cell receptor beta chains given below trace back to one sample, sequenced in a study of blood T cell repertoires in COVID-19. Sequencing used immunoSEQ multiplex PCR; TCRdb keeps in-frame clones, though not all of them. The table shows 200,000 or so clones, with around 90% occurring only once. The sequencing sample was made of PBMCs or T cells enriched from blood (not recorded which). The receptors stem from a woman in her 30s who had been exposed to COVID-19.

The chain employs TRBV19 and TRBJ2-1, with TRBD2 matching over 15 bases. The CDR3 totals 17 residues. The germline V gene has CDR1 LNHDA and CDR2 SQIVND (reference sequence). With V trimmed by 5 bases and J by 4 bases, 6 bases remained unmatched. CDR3 DNA sequence: TGTGCCAGTAGTCTACGGGGACTAGCGGGGGGATACAATGAGCAGTTCTTC. Protein sequence: CASSLRGLAGGYNEQFF.

V gene TRBV2 combines with J gene TRBJ2-1; D unclear. The CDR3 runs 12 residues. Trimming pared 4 bases from V and 8 bases from J, leaving 9 bases between. The germline V gene encodes CDR1 SNHLY and CDR2 FYNNEI. In DNA, the CDR3 is TGTGCCAGCAGTGTCCTACGAGATGAGCAGTTCTTC. Its translation: CASSVLRDEQFF.

This chain joins TRBV5-6 and TRBJ1-1; the D gene is possibly TRBD1 (6 bases). CDR3 length: 14 residues. Per the germline V gene, CDR1 is SGHDT and CDR2 is YYEEEE. Trimming pared 4 bases from V and 4 bases from J, leaving 14 bases between. The CDR3, as DNA: TGTGCCAGCAGCCCTGGGGGCTGGGGCACTGAAGCTTTCTTT. It codes for CASSPGGWGTEAFF.

This chain uses TRBV3-1 (or the pseudogene TRBV3-2) with TRBJ1-6; D gene uncertain. This CDR3 spans 16 amino acids. Germline V gives CDR1 LGHDT, CDR2 YNNKEL (reference sequence). Trimming shortened V by 1 base and J by 6 bases, and 13 bases separated the two germline ends. The CDR3 region is CASSQGVVGSNSPLHF. The CDR3 nucleotides are TGTGCCAGCAGCCAAGGGGTGGTAGGGAGTAATTCACCCCTCCACTTT.

The V and J genes are TRBV28 and TRBJ1-1; a weak D match, TRBD1 (6 bases). The V gene's germline CDR1 is MDHEN and CDR2 SYDVKM. CDR3 length equals 11 residues. V lost 5 bases and J lost 7, with 8 bases in between. CDR3 sequence: CASSQGREAFF. The CDR3 bases are TGTGCCAGCAGTCAGGGGCGTGAAGCTTTCTTT. The complete variable domain, with remaining parts taken from reference TRBV28 and TRBJ1-1, reads DVKVTQSSRYLVKRTGEKVFLECVQDMDHENMFWYRQDPGLGLRLIYFSYDVKMKEKGDIPEGYSVSREKKERFSLILESASTNQTSMYLCASSQGREAFFGQGTRLTVV.

The rearrangement uses TRBV24-1 and TRBJ1-1, with D possibly matching TRBD1 (6 bases). V gave up 4 bases and J gave up 5 bases, with 22 bases separating them. The germline V gene encodes CDR1 KGHDR and CDR2 SFDVKD. CDR3 length equals 17 residues. The CDR3 nucleotides are TGTGCCACCAGTGAGTCCGGGACATCCAAAAAGCGGACTGAAGCTTTCTTT. This encodes CATSESGTSKKRTEAFF.

This clone was counted a single time. V gene TRBV7-9 combines with J gene TRBJ1-6; TRBD1 matches at 11 bases. Germline V gene data show CDR1 as SEHNR and CDR2 as FQNEAQ (reference sequence). The V segment lost 5 bases and the J segment 9 bases; nucleotides outside the gene matches: 6. CDR3 size: 15 residues. The CDR3 spells CASSLGTGGRSPLHF. In DNA, the CDR3 is TGTGCCAGCAGCCTGGGGACAGGGGGACGTTCACCCCTCCACTTT.

J is TRBJ1-1 and V is TRBV19; D unresolved. Between the trimmed V and J ends, which lost 0 bases and 0 bases, there was a span of 11 bases. In germline, CDR1 is LNHDA, CDR2 SQIVND (reference sequence). The length of the CDR3 is 16 residues. CDR3 in amino acids: CASSIDEADLNTEAFF. The CDR3, as DNA: TGTGCCAGTAGTATAGATGAGGCAGACCTGAACACTGAAGCTTTCTTT.

The genes are TRBV21-1 and TRBJ2-5; no check of the table's D call, TRBD2, against the DNA was made. TRBV21-1 is classified as a pseudogene. This CDR3 contains 17 residues. The CDR3 loop is CASSNRWTSGSKETQYF. DNA for the CDR3: TGTGCCAGCAGCAACCGGTGGACTAGCGGTAGTAAAGAGACCCAGTACTTC.

The rearrangement joins TRBV11-3 to TRBJ1-1; the D is unclear. Trimming took 2 bases from V and 1 from J, leaving 8 bases between them. Germline assignment: CDR1 SGHNT and CDR2 YENEEA. This CDR3 region has 14 residues. For the CDR3, the DNA is TGTGCCAGCAGCTTAACGGGTTCGAACACTGAAGCTTTCTTT. Protein sequence: CASSLTGSNTEAFF.

DNA for the CDR3: TGTGCCACCCCCCAGGGAGGGTCTTATAATGAAAAACTGTTTTTT. Translation: CATPQGGSYNEKLFF. The chain carries TRBV24-1 and TRBJ1-4; tentatively, D is TRBD1 (5 bases). CDR1 and CDR2 (germline): KGHDR, SFDVKD. Trimming stripped 9 bases from V and 4 bases from J, with 17 bases between. The CDR3 loop spans 15 amino acids.

This clone was recorded only once. The chain uses TRBV3-1 (or the pseudogene TRBV3-2) and TRBJ1-5; no clear D. The germline CDR1 and CDR2 sequences are LGHDT and YNNKEL (reference sequence). V was clipped by 1 base and J by 7 bases, with 8 bases between them. The CDR3 contains 13 residues. The CDR3 DNA reads as TGTGCCAGCAGCCAAGGGTTGACACAGCCCCAGCATTTT. It is translated as CASSQGLTQPQHF.

The J gene is TRBJ2-1, the V gene TRBV6-6, with D maybe TRBD1 (6 bases). Deletions cut 2 bases from V and 10 bases from J, with 9 bases between. The CDR3 has 12 amino acids. CDR1 is MNHNY, CDR2 SVGAGI, per germline (reference sequence). As DNA, the CDR3 is TGTGCCAGCAGTTACGACAGGCCAGAGCAGTTCTTC. Translating it yields CASSYDRPEQFF.

The chain joins TRBV1 to TRBJ1-4. TRBV1 is annotated as a pseudogene. The CDR3 loop spans 17 amino acids. The CDR3 loop reads CTSSQVGRPGGGEKLFF. The CDR3 region has the DNA TGCACCAGCAGCCAAGTGGGCAGACCCGGAGGAGGTGAAAAACTGTTTTTT.

V is TRBV9 and J is TRBJ1-5; D possibly corresponds to TRBD1 (5 bases). This CDR3 is built from 15 residues. V lost 7 bases and J 5 bases, leaving 19 bases between the germline ends. Germline V gene sequence: CDR1 SGDLS, CDR2 YYNGEE. The CDR3 DNA reads as TGTGCCAGCGCGTTGGGGCTTAATGCCGATCAGCCCCAGCATTTT. This translates into CASALGLNADQPQHF.

V and J are TRBV28 and TRBJ2-3, with TRBD1 matching 9 bases. CDR1 is MDHEN, CDR2 SYDVKM, per germline. The CDR3 sequence is 14 residues long. V lost 5 bases, J lost 6 bases, and 6 bases stayed unmatched. The CDR3 loop reads CASSTTGGLDTQYF. The CDR3 DNA reads TGTGCCAGCAGTACTACAGGGGGCCTCGATACGCAGTATTTT.

V is TRBV12-3 or TRBV12-4 and J is TRBJ2-7; unclear D gene. CDR3 length equals 11 residues. The V and J ends lost 5 bases and 1 base respectively, with 3 bases between them. The CDR3 bases are TGTGCCAGCAGTCCTTCCTACGAGCAGTACTTC. It encodes CASSPSYEQYF.

This chain links TRBV4-1 with TRBJ2-5, with 13 bases matching TRBD2. Germline assignment: CDR1 MGHRA and CDR2 YSYEKL. This CDR3 is built from 16 residues. V shed 2 bases and J 5 bases; nucleotides not matched to a gene: 5. The CDR3 sequence is CASSQRLAGGLETQYF. The CDR3 nucleotides read TGCGCCAGCAGCCAACGACTAGCGGGAGGTTTGGAGACCCAGTACTTC.

Of note for this clone: In the same sample, other DNA sequences code for this CDR3. CDR3 sequence: CASSLETGGNSPLHF. The CDR3 nucleotides are TGCGCCAGCAGCTTGGAGACAGGTGGGAATTCACCCCTCCACTTT. The chain joins TRBV5-1 to TRBJ1-6, with D maybe TRBD1 (6 bases). Trimming removed 0 bases from V and 7 bases from J, with 11 bases in between. The CDR3 totals 15 residues. Germline CDR1 SGHRS, CDR2 YFSETQ.

This rearrangement joins TRBV14 to TRBJ2-7; TRBD2 agrees at 13 bases. The CDR3 extends over 18 amino acids. V was clipped by 3 bases and J by 6 bases; unmatched bases: 14. Germline V CDR1 and CDR2: SGHDN, FVKESK. The CDR3: CASSHDRTSGSQRGEQYF. CDR3 sequence (DNA): TGTGCCAGCAGCCACGACCGGACTAGCGGGAGCCAAAGGGGCGAGCAGTACTTC.

The chain links TRBV27 to TRBJ2-7, with 10 nucleotides matching TRBD1. V shed 5 bases and J 3 bases; nucleotides not matched to a gene: 7. The CDR3 consists of 15 residues. The germline V gene has CDR1 MNHEY and CDR2 SMNVEV (reference sequence). CDR3 in amino acids: CASSRVGQGVYEQYF. The CDR3, as DNA: TGTGCCAGCAGTAGGGTCGGACAGGGGGTCTACGAGCAGTACTTC.

The chain couples TRBV30 to TRBJ1-4, with a tentative D call TRBD1 (5 bases). The CDR3 extends over 14 amino acids. The V gene's germline CDR1 is GTSNPN and CDR2 SVGIG (reference sequence). As DNA, the CDR3 is TGTGCAGCGTTGCCTAGGCCAGGGCGGGGGAGACTGTTTTTT. Translated: CAALPRPGRGRLFF.

This chain uses TRBV5-4 with TRBJ2-3; possibly TRBD2 for D (6 bases). Between the trimmed V and J ends, which lost 2 bases and 2 bases, there was a span of 12 bases. The CDR3 spans 15 residues. The germline gives CDR1 SGHNT, CDR2 YYREEE (reference sequence). The CDR3 sequence: CASSLPGVITDTQYF. The CDR3, as DNA: TGTGCCAGCAGCTTACCGGGGGTGATCACAGATACGCAGTATTTT.

The chain carries TRBV7-9 and TRBJ1-4; TRBD1 matches 9 bases. CDR3 size: 14 residues. Germline lookup yields CDR1 SEHNR and CDR2 FQNEAQ (reference sequence). The trim removed 5 bases at V and 6 bases at J, leaving 4 bases unmatched. CDR3 in amino acids: CASSPTGGYEKLFF. The CDR3 nucleotides are TGTGCCAGCAGCCCGACAGGGGGTTATGAAAAACTGTTTTTT.

V usage is TRBV3-1 (or the pseudogene TRBV3-2) and J usage is TRBJ2-6, with no clear D. There are 15 residues in the CDR3. CDR1 is LGHDT, CDR2 YNNKEL, per germline (reference sequence). V was trimmed by 4 bases and J by 4 bases, leaving 11 bases between them. The CDR3 spells CASSPVSSGANVLTF. The CDR3 DNA reads as TGTGCCAGCAGCCCCGTCTCAAGCGGGGCCAACGTCCTGACTTTC.

The V gene is TRBV28, the J gene TRBJ2-7; D not resolved. The CDR3 runs to 12 residues. CDR1 is MDHEN, CDR2 SYDVKM, per germline. Trimming took off 5 bases at V and 3 bases at J, with 8 bases between the two ends. The CDR3 is CASSLSGYEQYF. CDR3 in DNA: TGTGCCAGCAGTCTCTCGGGCTACGAGCAGTACTTC.

The chain recombines TRBV2 with TRBJ2-1; TRBD2 matches at 7 bases. The germline V gene encodes CDR1 SNHLY and CDR2 FYNNEI. With V trimmed by 7 bases and J by 7 bases, 7 bases remained unmatched. This CDR3 contains 13 residues. The CDR3 reads CASTRDYLNEQFF. CDR3 DNA: TGTGCCAGCACCCGGGACTATTTAAATGAGCAGTTCTTC.